This entry features one T cell receptor beta chain sequence. As yet, its antigen is unknown. Assay: immunoSEQ multiplex PCR; the TCRdb copy retains only in-frame clones and omits some. The table has over 150,000 clones, almost 90% seen once. This sample stems from a study of T cell responses to AZD1222 COVID-19 vaccine. Study-wide results and caveats: Regions left unmutated in variants are reportedly the target of nearly half of spike-specific TCRs.

Sequencing was performed on peripheral blood, taken on day 0 of AZD1222 vaccination. The receptor was isolated from an adult in good health.

CDR3 DNA: TGTGCAAGCCCGCTTATAAGGCGGGGGGAGGGAGATACGCAGTATTTT. This codes for CASPLIRRGEGDTQYF. The chain links TRBV12-2 to TRBJ2-3; TRBD2, the D gene given by the table, was not confirmed from the DNA. TRBV12-2 is marked as a pseudogene. The CDR3 extends over 16 amino acids.